The 30 T cell receptor beta chains in this list originate from one sample, sequenced in a study of shared clonotypes between healthy human individuals. Only in-frame clones appear in the TCRdb table, and some are missing; sequencing was by immunoSEQ multiplex PCR. The sample holds roughly 700,000 clones, approximately 74% seen once. Sequenced sample: memory CD4+ T cells sorted from blood. The subset denotes: CD45RA-negative fraction. The receptors were sampled from a woman in her 30s in good health.

To note about this clone: The same CDR3 also results from other DNA sequences found in this sample. V is TRBV2 and J is TRBJ2-5, with 9 bases aligning to TRBD1. The germline CDR1 and CDR2 sequences are SNHLY and FYNNEI. V shed 6 bases and J 4 bases; nucleotides not matched to a gene: 6. The CDR3 spans 14 residues. The CDR3 region is CASSGQGRTETQYF. CDR3 DNA sequence: TGTGCCAGCAGCGGACAGGGGCGGACAGAGACCCAGTACTTC.

This chain connects TRBV5-8 to TRBJ1-2, with 7 bases identical to TRBD1. The CDR3 is made up of 15 amino acids. The V and J ends lost 2 bases and 8 bases, in that order; junction bases with no gene match: 12. Looked up from germline, CDR1 is SGHTS and CDR2 is YDEGEE. The CDR3 protein is CASSFGGTVSTGYTF. The CDR3, as DNA: TGTGCCAGCAGCTTCGGGGGGACAGTGTCGACGGGCTACACCTTC.

The chain uses TRBV29-1 and TRBJ2-5, with 7 bases identical to TRBD1. The CDR3 has 12 residues. Germline V CDR1 and CDR2: SQVTM, ANQGSEA. The V and J ends lost 7 bases and 5 bases, in that order; junction bases with no gene match: 7. The CDR3 coding sequence is TGCAGCGCCCGACAGGGTGGCGAGACCCAGTACTTC. Protein sequence: CSARQGGETQYF.

The rearrangement uses TRBV7-9 and TRBJ2-2; D not resolved. CDR1 SEHNR and CDR2 FQNEAQ come from the germline V gene (reference sequence). CDR3 length: 17 amino acids. The V and J ends lost 4 bases and 3 bases respectively, with 18 bases between them. The CDR3 DNA reads as TGTGCCAGCAGCTATCTGGTCACGGGTTTGGACACCGGGGAGCTGTTTTTT. As protein: CASSYLVTGLDTGELFF.

V usage is TRBV10-2 and J usage is TRBJ2-7; D is perhaps TRBD1 or TRBD2 (6 bases each). The CDR3 spans 15 residues. Trimming removed 6 bases from V and 1 base from J, with 16 bases in between. Germline-derived CDR1 and CDR2 are WSHSY and SAAADI. The DNA of the CDR3 is TGCGCCAGCAGATCGACTGGAGGGGGATCCTACGAGCAGTACTTC. Protein product: CASRSTGGGSYEQYF.

The V gene is TRBV5-8, the J gene TRBJ2-3, with D hard to call. The germline V and J ends were trimmed by 4 bases and 5 bases, with 14 bases remaining between them. The CDR3 spans 14 residues. Germline CDR1 and CDR2: SGHTS and YDEGEE. Written as DNA, the CDR3 is TGTGCCAGCAGCCCGCGGATTTTCGGAGATACGCAGTATTTT. It specifies CASSPRIFGDTQYF.

The V gene is TRBV28, the J gene TRBJ1-2, with D hard to call. This CDR3 comprises 12 residues. Trimming removed 4 bases from V and 4 bases from J, with 7 bases in between. Looked up from germline, CDR1 is MDHEN and CDR2 is SYDVKM. This CDR3 is CASSSGRYGYTF. CDR3 in DNA: TGTGCCAGCAGTTCTGGACGCTATGGCTACACCTTC.

The rearrangement uses TRBV19 and TRBJ2-1; the D gene is possibly TRBD2 (6 bases). From germline, CDR1 is LNHDA and CDR2 SQIVND (reference sequence). The ends were cut back, 3 bases at V and 7 bases at J, with 16 bases in the middle. The CDR3 consists of 15 residues. The CDR3 nucleotides are TGTGCCAGTAGTATTCCCTACCGGGCGGGGAATGAGCAGTTCTTC. Encoded protein: CASSIPYRAGNEQFF.

V and J are TRBV6-1 and TRBJ2-1, with 8 bases that match TRBD1. In germline, CDR1 is MNHNS, CDR2 SASEGT. CDR3 length: 14 amino acids. The V gene end was trimmed by 7 bases and the J gene end by 7 bases; junction bases not matched to a gene: 9. The chain's CDR3 is CASTKGGQGNEQFF. The CDR3 DNA reads TGTGCCAGCACCAAAGGAGGACAGGGAAATGAGCAGTTCTTC.

This chain connects TRBV7-9 to TRBJ2-2; D perhaps matches TRBD2 (5 bases). The CDR3 covers 16 residues. Per germline, CDR1 SEHNR and CDR2 FQNEAQ (reference sequence). Trimming removed 5 bases from V and 5 bases from J, with 18 bases in between. This CDR3 reads CASSPGIDLRTGELFF. The CDR3 DNA sequence: TGTGCCAGCAGCCCCGGGATCGACCTAAGGACCGGGGAGCTGTTTTTT.

This clone was recorded a few times. The V gene is TRBV29-1, the J gene TRBJ2-3, with 9 bases fitting TRBD2. Germline V CDR1 and CDR2: SQVTM, ANQGSEA. The length of the CDR3 is 16 residues. V shed 7 bases, J shed 4 bases, and the junction held 15 bases outside the gene matches. Here the CDR3 reads CSAAALAGVKADTQYF. CDR3 in DNA: TGCAGCGCCGCGGCCTTAGCGGGAGTGAAGGCAGATACGCAGTATTTT.

The chain carries TRBV2 and TRBJ1-3; a possible D gene is TRBD1 (6 bases). There are 14 residues in the CDR3. Germline V lookup: CDR1 SNHLY, CDR2 FYNNEI. The V end was cut by 5 bases, the J end by 0 bases, with 8 bases between. The chain's CDR3 is CASSQQGSGNTIYF. DNA for the CDR3: TGTGCCAGCAGTCAACAGGGCTCTGGAAACACCATATATTTT.

V gene TRBV18 combines with J gene TRBJ2-3; no clear D gene. The CDR3 is 14 residues long. V was cut by 6 bases and J by 1 base, with 11 bases left in between. Looked up from germline, CDR1 is KGHSH and CDR2 is LQKENI. CDR3 coding DNA: TGTGCCAGCTCTCTAGACTGGGGCACAGATACGCAGTATTTT. Residues: CASSLDWGTDTQYF.

The gene calls are TRBV28 and TRBJ1-2; no clear D gene. Looked up from germline, CDR1 is MDHEN and CDR2 is SYDVKM. The CDR3 consists of 15 residues. Trimming left V 3 bases short and J 7 bases short, with 18 bases between. The CDR3 spells CASSFSILRGSGYTF. The CDR3, as DNA: TGTGCCAGCAGTTTTTCGATTTTGAGAGGTTCTGGCTACACCTTC.

The gene calls are TRBV6-5 and TRBJ2-5; unclear D gene. The CDR3 runs 13 residues. V lost 4 bases and J lost 3, with 9 bases in between. Germline CDR1 reads MNHEY; CDR2 reads SVGAGI. CDR3 DNA sequence: TGTGCCAGCAGTTCTCACACTGAAGAGACCCAGTACTTC. It yields the protein CASSSHTEETQYF.

The CDR3 reads CASSVGRRVETQYF. Here the CDR3 DNA reads TGTGCCAGCAGTGTCGGGAGGAGGGTGGAGACCCAGTACTTC. This chain links TRBV6-1 with TRBJ2-5; 7 positions match TRBD2. The CDR3 covers 14 residues. V was clipped by 4 bases and J by 5 bases; unmatched bases: 7. CDR1 and CDR2 from the germline V gene are MNHNS and SASEGT.

The J gene is TRBJ1-2, the V gene TRBV7-2; 7 bases match TRBD1. The CDR3 contains 13 residues. In germline, CDR1 is SGHTA, CDR2 FQGNSA. V lost 5 bases, J lost 5 bases, and 5 bases stayed unmatched. The CDR3 DNA is TGTGCCAGCAGCCAGGGGACAGATTATGGCTACACCTTC. Amino acid sequence: CASSQGTDYGYTF.

This clone was observed a few times. The chain couples TRBV19 to TRBJ2-3; D is ambiguous. Per the germline V gene, CDR1 is LNHDA and CDR2 is SQIVND (reference sequence). The CDR3 loop spans 15 amino acids. Trimming cost V 6 bases and J 4 bases, with 17 bases left between them. CDR3 amino acids: CASSLGVQPPDTQYF. CDR3 sequence (DNA): TGTGCCAGTAGCCTTGGGGTACAGCCTCCAGATACGCAGTATTTT.

V usage is TRBV5-1 and J usage is TRBJ1-6; 8 positions match TRBD1. The germline CDR1 and CDR2 sequences are SGHRS and YFSETQ. V was clipped by 4 bases and J by 7 bases; unmatched bases: 7. CDR3 length: 15 residues. CDR3 region: CASSAGQGTNSPLHF. CDR3 coding DNA: TGCGCCAGCAGCGCCGGACAGGGAACCAATTCACCCCTCCACTTT.

The rearrangement links TRBV5-1 to TRBJ2-2, with TRBD2 matching over 7 bases. Per the germline V gene, CDR1 is SGHRS and CDR2 is YFSETQ. The CDR3 totals 16 residues. V lost 5 bases and J lost 5; bases outside the gene matches: 12. Written as DNA, the CDR3 is TGCGCCAGCAGGCCACGGGGTCCCGGGGGGACCGGGGAGCTGTTTTTT. Translating gives CASRPRGPGGTGELFF. Full variable domain (missing parts from reference TRBV5-1 and TRBJ2-2): KAGVTQTPRYLIKTRGQQVTLSCSPISGHRSVSWYQQTPGQGLQFLFEYFSETQRNKGNFPGRFSGRQFSNSRSEMNVSTLELGDSALYLCASRPRGPGGTGELFFGEGSRLTVL.

The V call is TRBV6-4, the J call TRBJ2-2, with TRBD1 identical over 7 bases. J gave up 5 bases and V 5 bases, and 2 bases lay outside the gene matches. The CDR3 covers 13 residues. Looked up from germline, CDR1 is MRHNA and CDR2 is SNTAGT. The CDR3 spells CASSTGVTGELFF. CDR3 nucleotide sequence: TGTGCCAGCAGTACAGGGGTGACCGGGGAGCTGTTTTTT.

The chain joins TRBV6-1 to TRBJ1-5, with D possibly matching TRBD1 (5 bases). In germline, CDR1 is MNHNS, CDR2 SASEGT. V was shortened by 2 bases and J by 5 bases, with 10 bases between the two germline ends. The CDR3 is made up of 14 amino acids. In nucleotides, the CDR3 is TGTGCCAGCAGTGAATGGGGCGGAGATCAGCCCCAGCATTTT. It specifies CASSEWGGDQPQHF.

A single count supports this clone. This sequence joins TRBV18 and TRBJ1-3; TRBD1 is a possible D gene (5 bases). This CDR3 spans 17 amino acids. V lost 3 bases to trimming and J lost 0 bases, with 15 bases between them. Germline V gene lookup returns CDR1 KGHSH and CDR2 LQKENI. The DNA for the CDR3 is TGTGCCAGCTCACCCGCCGCTTCAGGGACCTCTGGAAACACCATATATTTT. This encodes CASSPAASGTSGNTIYF.

This clone is a singleton in its sample. Here the CDR3 reads CASSLDRWNTGELFF. The CDR3 DNA reads as TGCGCCAGCTCCTTGGACAGGTGGAACACCGGGGAGCTGTTTTTT. The rearrangement uses TRBV5-1 and TRBJ2-2, with TRBD1 matching 7 bases. Losses at the gene ends were 7 bases for V and 1 base for J; bases not matched to a gene: 7. The CDR3 covers 15 residues. Per germline, CDR1 SGHRS and CDR2 YFSETQ.

The J gene is TRBJ2-1, the V gene TRBV7-9, with 14 bases matching TRBD2. Germline V CDR1 and CDR2: SEHNR, FQNEAQ (reference sequence). The trim removed 5 bases at V and 8 bases at J, leaving 8 bases unmatched. The CDR3 length is 16 residues. CDR3 sequence: CASSPGLAGASYEQFF. The DNA of the CDR3 is TGTGCCAGCAGCCCGGGACTAGCGGGAGCTTCCTATGAGCAGTTCTTC.

This clone has only a few counts. The chain recombines TRBV10-3 with TRBJ2-7, with D maybe TRBD1 (6 bases). This CDR3 region has 12 residues. CDR1 and CDR2 (germline): ENHRY, SYGVKD. The V end was cut by 10 bases, the J end by 2 bases, with 12 bases between. The CDR3 DNA reads as TGTGCCACAGGACAGTTGCCCTACGAGCAGTACTTC. Translation gives CATGQLPYEQYF.

This clone came up a few times. This sequence joins TRBV6-6 and TRBJ1-1; D might be TRBD1 (5 bases). V was pared by 3 bases and J by 1 base, with 12 bases between. Looked up from germline, CDR1 is MNHNY and CDR2 is SVGAGI (reference sequence). The CDR3 consists of 15 residues. Written as DNA, the CDR3 is TGTGCCAGCAGTTATTGGCAGGGCGGGAACACTGAAGCTTTCTTT. Residues: CASSYWQGGNTEAFF.

This clone was seen only a few times. The CDR3 reads CASSYSAGEQYF. The CDR3 DNA follows: TGTGCCAGCAGTTACTCTGCGGGGGAGCAGTATTTT. The chain joins TRBV6-6 to TRBJ2-3, with 7 positions matching TRBD2. The CDR3 consists of 12 residues. V was pared by 0 bases and J by 11 bases, with 2 bases of the junction left unmatched. Per the germline V gene, CDR1 is MNHNY and CDR2 is SVGAGI (reference sequence).

This clone has only one observation. V and J are TRBV29-1 and TRBJ2-5; maybe TRBD1 (6 bases). V gave up 0 bases and J gave up 5 bases, with 16 bases separating them. Germline-derived CDR1 and CDR2 are SQVTM and ANQGSEA. The CDR3 is 15 residues long. The CDR3 DNA is TGCAGCGTTGAAGATCGACGAGACAGGCAGGAGACCCAGTACTTC. This codes for CSVEDRRDRQETQYF.

CDR3 loop: CASSPRLERLQFF. CDR3 DNA: TGTGCCAGCAGCCCTCGACTAGAGCGATTGCAGTTCTTC. The rearrangement uses TRBV11-2 and TRBJ2-1; weak D call: TRBD2 (6 bases). The CDR3 runs 13 residues. The germline V gene has CDR1 SGHAT and CDR2 FQNNGV. Trimming shortened V by 5 bases and J by 12 bases, and 17 bases separated the two germline ends.